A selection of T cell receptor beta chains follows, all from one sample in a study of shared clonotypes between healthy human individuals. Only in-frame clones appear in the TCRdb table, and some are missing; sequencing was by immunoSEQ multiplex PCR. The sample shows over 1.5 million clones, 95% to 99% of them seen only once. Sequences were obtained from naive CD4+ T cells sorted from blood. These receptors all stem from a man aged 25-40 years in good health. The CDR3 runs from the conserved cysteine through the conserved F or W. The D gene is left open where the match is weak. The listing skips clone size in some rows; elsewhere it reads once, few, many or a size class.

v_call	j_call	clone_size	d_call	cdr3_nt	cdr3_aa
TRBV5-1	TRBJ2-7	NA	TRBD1	TGCGCCAGCAGCTACGGGACAGGCACCTACGAGCAGTACTTC	CASSYGTGTYEQYF
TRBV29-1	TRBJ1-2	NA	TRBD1	TGCAGCGCCGAGGGACAGGGGATGGTTGGCTACACCTTC	CSAEGQGMVGYTF
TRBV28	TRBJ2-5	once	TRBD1	TGTGCCAGCGACAGGGGTCGAGAGACCCAGTACTTC	CASDRGRETQYF
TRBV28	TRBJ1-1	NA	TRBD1	TGTGCCAGCCGACAGGGAGAAGCTTTCTTT	CASRQGEAFF
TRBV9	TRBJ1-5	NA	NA	TGTGCCAGCAGCGTGTCAGGCAATCAGCCCCAGCATTTT	CASSVSGNQPQHF
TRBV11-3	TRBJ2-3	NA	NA	TGTGCCAGCAGCTTACTTAGCGGAACTAGCACAGATACGCAGTATTTT	CASSLLSGTSTDTQYF
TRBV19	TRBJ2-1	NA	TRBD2	TGTGCCAGTAGTATACCACTAGCGACGAGCTCCTACAATGAGCAGTTCTTC	CASSIPLATSSYNEQFF
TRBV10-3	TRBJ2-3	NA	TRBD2	TGTGCCATCAGTGAGGGGACTAGCGGGAGGGCCGAAAGGGGCACAGATACGCAGTATTTT	CAISEGTSGRAERGTDTQYF
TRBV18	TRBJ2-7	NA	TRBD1	TGTGCCAGCTCACCACCGGGACAGGGTCCCTACGAGCAGTACTTC	CASSPPGQGPYEQYF
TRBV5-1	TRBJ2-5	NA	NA	TGCGCCAGCAGCCCGGGCAGCGGGCTAGGAACAGAGACCCAGTACTTC	CASSPGSGLGTETQYF